The TCR beta chain described here comes from a study of blood T cells in healthy people across ages. Study background: Template switching recovered approximately one barcoded beta molecule for every two T cells.

In its sample, this clonotype was seen a few times. The antigen remains undetermined. Study-wide findings and caveats: Reliance upon unsorted PBMCs precluded definitive naive versus antigen-experienced comparison. It was the long-lived donors that had more naive CD4+ cells and higher diversity than aged donors. A roughly linear fall in TCR beta diversity per million T cells was seen with increasing age.

The junction had 4 bases not matched to a gene; V was cut back by 1 base and J by 5 bases. This CDR3 spans 15 amino acids. Germline V gene lookup returns CDR1 SGHDT and CDR2 YYEEEE. For the second PCR, which ran for roughly 7 to 11 cycles, a sample-barcoded 5' primer and a J-beta primer mix were used. Using its own MiXCR run on the 5' RACE reads, TCRdb lists one record per CDR3 protein. This sample yields 1.5 million to 1.8 million distinct CDR3 sequences, of which approximately 43% are seen a single time; approximately 4.1% belongs to the top ten. Specimen: blood. This sequence joins TRBV5-6 and TRBJ2-5; 11 bases are a match to TRBD2. The TCR comes from a woman aged 18-30 years in good health. CDR3 region: CASSLLAGGRETQYF. CDR3 sequence (DNA): TGTGCCAGCAGCTTGTTAGCGGGAGGGCGGGAGACCCAGTACTTC.